This TCR beta chain was identified during a study of shared clonotypes between healthy human individuals. Study-wide findings and caveats: Roughly 5.3% of naive CD4 clonotypes were common to a few donors. The small donor group covered limited genetic and exposure diversity.

Turning to this clone: Antigen specificity is unknown.

Authors' data handling: Filtering differed, since immunoSEQ gave only junction sequences and no quality scores. Produced via immunoSEQ multiplex PCR; TCRdb's table is partial and in-frame only. V and J calls and clone size are given by that table; D and trimming were obtained from the DNA. The sample includes hundreds of thousands of clones, 95% to 96% seen only once; the top ten take around 0.11%. Naive CD8 cells lacked CD45RO, underwent positive selection for CCR7 and left out terminally differentiated effector memory CD45RA+ cells. Specimen: naive CD8+ T cells sorted from blood. The receptor was isolated from a woman under 40 in good health.

The CDR3 here is CASSEAIRSGIQYF. The CDR3 DNA is TGCGCCAGCAGTGAGGCCATACGGAGTGGCATTCAGTACTTC. This sequence joins TRBV10-1 and TRBJ2-4; D is uncertain. V was cut by 2 bases and J by 9 bases, with 14 bases left in between. CDR3 length: 14 amino acids. The V gene's germline CDR1 is WNHNN and CDR2 SYGVQD (reference sequence).